The next 24 T cell receptor beta chains were all read from a single sample in a study of circulating and synovial CD4+ cells in juvenile arthritis (dated by TCRdb to the mid-2010s). Receptors were amplified or captured by the immunoSEQ multiplex PCR assay. TCRdb mirrors the immuneACCESS table, restricted to in-frame sequences. Some clones are absent from its copies; in checked studies, under half trace to an unresolved V gene, and the reason for the others is unknown. This sample is represented by 30,000 to 40,000 clones; roughly 96% of them were singletons. The biggest ten clones account for under 0.2% of the sample. The sequenced sample was CD4+ T cells from blood. Every receptor here comes from a human donor with juvenile idiopathic arthritis.

The chain couples TRBV19 to TRBJ1-2; tentative D call: TRBD1 (5 bases). Germline assignment: CDR1 LNHDA and CDR2 SQIVND (reference sequence). V was clipped by 7 bases and J by 8 bases, with 17 bases between them. The CDR3 has 13 residues. The DNA for the CDR3 is TGTGCCAGTACCAATGCTGGGGCATTGGGCTACACCTTC. This encodes CASTNAGALGYTF.

The V and J genes are TRBV5-1 and TRBJ2-1, with 8 nucleotides matching TRBD2. Germline CDR1 and CDR2: SGHRS and YFSETQ. This CDR3 contains 14 residues. V lost 3 bases to trimming and J lost 5 bases; unmatched junction nucleotides: 4. CDR3 in amino acids: CASSSARGDNEQFF. The CDR3 nucleotides are TGCGCCAGCAGCTCGGCGCGGGGGGACAATGAGCAGTTCTTC.

The chain has TRBV11-1 and TRBJ2-7; 12 bases match TRBD1. The CDR3 runs 17 residues. J was trimmed by 6 bases and V by 4 bases; bases with no gene match: 13. The germline V gene has CDR1 SGHAT and CDR2 FQDESV (reference sequence). For the CDR3, the DNA is TGTGCCAGCAGCTCGAGTCCGGGACAGGGGGCCTGGGGCGAGCAGTACTTC. This sequence encodes CASSSSPGQGAWGEQYF.

The rearrangement joins TRBV5-1 to TRBJ2-7, with 7 bases fitting TRBD1. The CDR3 loop spans 15 amino acids. V was pared by 2 bases and J by 0 bases, with 5 bases of the junction left unmatched. Looked up from germline, CDR1 is SGHRS and CDR2 is YFSETQ. CDR3 nucleotides: TGCGCCAGCAGCTTTGGGGACAGATACTCCTACGAGCAGTACTTC. Translated, it gives CASSFGDRYSYEQYF.

This sequence joins TRBV7-3 and TRBJ2-1; 9 bases line up with TRBD2. V lost 2 bases, J lost 12 bases, and 17 bases stayed unmatched. Looked up from germline, CDR1 is SGHTA and CDR2 is FQGTGA. This CDR3 contains 17 residues. The CDR3 bases are TGTGCCAGCAGCTTAGAGCTAGCGGGAAAATCCCCGGCCGGGCAGTTCTTC. Translation: CASSLELAGKSPAGQFF.

The rearrangement links TRBV20-1 to TRBJ1-1, with D unresolved. Germline values: CDR1 DFQATT, CDR2 SNEGSKA (reference sequence). The germline V and J ends were trimmed by 1 base and 5 bases, with 5 bases remaining between them. The CDR3 consists of 11 residues. Here the CDR3 reads CSARAGTEAFF. DNA of the CDR3: TGCAGTGCTAGAGCCGGGACTGAAGCTTTCTTT.

The chain carries TRBV5-4 and TRBJ1-4; TRBD1 might be the D (5 bases). The CDR3 extends over 14 amino acids. CDR1 SGHNT and CDR2 YYREEE come from the germline V gene (reference sequence). Trimming pared 0 bases from V and 6 bases from J, leaving 9 bases between. For the CDR3, the DNA is TGTGCCAGCAGCTTGGACAGGTCGGATGAAAAACTGTTTTTT. It translates to CASSLDRSDEKLFF. The entire variable domain, with the rest obtained from reference TRBV5-4 and TRBJ1-4, is as follows: ETGVTQSPTHLIKTRGQQVTLRCSSQSGHNTVSWYQQALGQGPQFIFQYYREEENGRGNFPPRFSGLQFPNYSSELNVNALELDDSALYLCASSLDRSDEKLFFGSGTQLSVL.

The CDR3 DNA follows: TGTGCCTGGAGTAAGGGGGACAGTCTGCGGGGGGAGCTGTTTTTT. Translated, it gives CAWSKGDSLRGELFF. The rearrangement uses TRBV30 and TRBJ2-2; 7 bases are a match to TRBD1. CDR3 length: 15 amino acids. CDR1 GTSNPN and CDR2 SVGIG come from the germline V gene (reference sequence). V shed 2 bases, J shed 8 bases, and the junction held 11 bases outside the gene matches. Complete variable domain (other parts from reference TRBV30 and TRBJ2-2): SQTIHQWPATLVQPVGSPLSLECTVEGTSNPNLYWYRQAAGRGLQLLFYSVGIGQISSEVPQNLSASRPQDRQFILSSKKLLLSDSGFYLCAWSKGDSLRGELFFGEGSRLTVL.

V gene TRBV5-5 combines with J gene TRBJ2-2; D might be TRBD1 (6 bases). This CDR3 has 18 residues. The V end lost 2 bases, the J end lost 6 bases, and 23 bases lay between the germline ends. Germline V gene data show CDR1 as SGHKS and CDR2 as YYEKEE (reference sequence). CDR3 nucleotide sequence: TGTGCCAGCAGCTTCATTTGGGACAACCTACTCGGCCCCGGGGAGCTGTTTTTT. Encoded protein: CASSFIWDNLLGPGELFF.

This clone occurred once. The chain employs TRBV7-8 and TRBJ1-2; no definite D call. CDR1 is SGHVS and CDR2 is FQNEAQ in the germline V gene. Trimming removed 5 bases at V and 3 bases at J, with 13 bases between. The CDR3 is made up of 14 amino acids. CDR3 protein: CASSPVLADYGYTF. The CDR3, as DNA: TGTGCCAGCAGCCCCGTGCTGGCTGACTATGGCTACACCTTC.

The V call is TRBV7-3, the J call TRBJ1-3; D remains ambiguous. The germline gives CDR1 SGHTA, CDR2 FQGTGA. The CDR3 spans 13 residues. V was cut by 5 bases and J by 4 bases, with 9 bases left in between. The CDR3 DNA is TGTGCCAGCAGCCCCCGTGCGGGAAACACCATATATTTT. It encodes CASSPRAGNTIYF.

This chain uses TRBV7-9 with TRBJ2-3; 9 nucleotides align to TRBD2. In germline, CDR1 is SEHNR, CDR2 FQNEAQ (reference sequence). CDR3 length: 15 amino acids. With 3 bases clipped from V and 5 bases from J, the junction kept 6 bases outside the gene matches. CDR3 bases: TGTGCCAGCAGCTTGGGGCGGGGGGGCGGAGATACGCAGTATTTT. Amino acid sequence: CASSLGRGGGDTQYF.

V gene TRBV9 combines with J gene TRBJ2-2, with 9 bases fitting TRBD2. The CDR3 totals 15 residues. CDR1 is SGDLS, CDR2 YYNGEE, per germline. After removal of 4 bases from V and 8 bases from J, the junction contained 9 bases not matched to a gene. The CDR3 DNA is TGTGCCAGCAGCCTGCCTACTAGCGGGTATGGGGAGCTGTTTTTT. Translating it yields CASSLPTSGYGELFF.

V usage is TRBV9 and J usage is TRBJ2-1, with 12 bases matching TRBD2. CDR1 and CDR2 (germline): SGDLS, YYNGEE. V lost 3 bases and J lost 8; bases outside the gene matches: 9. CDR3 length: 16 amino acids. In DNA form, the CDR3 reads TGTGCCAGCAGCGAAAGGACTAGCGGGGCGAAAGATGAGCAGTTCTTC. It yields the protein CASSERTSGAKDEQFF.

This clone was found once. The V call is TRBV11-2, the J call TRBJ2-3, with D hard to call. The CDR3 length is 12 residues. Germline V gene data show CDR1 as SGHAT and CDR2 as FQNNGV. Trimming removed 3 bases at V and 9 bases at J, with 10 bases between. This CDR3 is CASSFVGRTQYF. The CDR3 DNA is TGTGCCAGCAGCTTTGTTGGGCGCACGCAGTATTTT.

The rearrangement joins TRBV4-3 to TRBJ2-1; 7 positions match TRBD1. This CDR3 is built from 15 residues. J gave up 1 base and V 0 bases, and 0 bases lay outside the gene matches. Germline CDR1 and CDR2: LGHNA and YSLEER. The CDR3: CASSQEQGSYNEQFF. The CDR3, as DNA: TGCGCCAGCAGCCAAGAACAGGGGTCCTACAATGAGCAGTTCTTC.

V gene TRBV28 combines with J gene TRBJ1-2; 9 nucleotides agree with TRBD1. V was pared by 6 bases and J by 2 bases, with 13 bases of the junction left unmatched. In germline, CDR1 is MDHEN, CDR2 SYDVKM. This CDR3 has 17 residues. CDR3 sequence: CASSSPGQGPTNYGYTF. The DNA of the CDR3 is TGTGCCAGCAGCTCTCCGGGACAGGGACCCACGAACTATGGCTACACCTTC.

The CDR3 region is CASKQGANYGYTF. DNA for the CDR3: TGTGCCAGCAAGCAAGGAGCTAACTATGGCTACACCTTC. The chain employs TRBV6-1 and TRBJ1-2, with D unclear. The CDR3 has 13 residues. Trimming shortened V by 7 bases and J by 0 bases, and 9 bases separated the two germline ends. CDR1 is MNHNS, CDR2 SASEGT, per germline.

The V call is TRBV19, the J call TRBJ1-2; no definite D call. CDR3 length equals 14 residues. Trimming removed 3 bases at V and 1 base at J, with 9 bases between. Germline V gene lookup returns CDR1 LNHDA and CDR2 SQIVND (reference sequence). The CDR3 loop reads CASSIAGYNYGYTF. CDR3 DNA sequence: TGTGCCAGTAGTATCGCAGGATATAACTATGGCTACACCTTC.

This clone has more than one count but fewer than ten. The chain links TRBV2 to TRBJ2-1, with 8 bases fitting TRBD2. The CDR3 length is 13 residues. Germline V gene lookup returns CDR1 SNHLY and CDR2 FYNNEI. V lost 7 bases to trimming and J lost 9 bases; unmatched junction nucleotides: 8. The DNA for the CDR3 is TGTGCCAGCACTCTCCGACTAGCGAGTGAGCAGTTCTTC. It yields the protein CASTLRLASEQFF.

This chain uses TRBV9 with TRBJ2-1, with D hard to call. The V gene lost 0 bases and the J gene lost 9 bases, with 13 bases spanning the gap. Germline V gene sequence: CDR1 SGDLS, CDR2 YYNGEE. The CDR3 has 14 residues. CDR3 sequence reads: CASSVAFVEREQFF. As DNA, the CDR3 is TGTGCCAGCAGCGTAGCTTTCGTAGAGCGTGAGCAGTTCTTC.

The chain links TRBV10-2 to TRBJ2-3; 9 nucleotides match TRBD2. CDR1 WSHSY and CDR2 SAAADI come from the germline V gene. The CDR3 spans 15 residues. V lost 3 bases and J lost 6; bases outside the gene matches: 7. Here the CDR3 DNA reads TGCGCCAGCAGTGATCCAGCGGGAGGACAGGATACGCAGTATTTT. This sequence encodes CASSDPAGGQDTQYF.

V gene TRBV19 combines with J gene TRBJ1-3, with D uncertain. V was shortened by 6 bases and J by 0 bases, with 6 bases between the two germline ends. Germline lookup yields CDR1 LNHDA and CDR2 SQIVND (reference sequence). The CDR3 runs to 13 residues. CDR3 protein: CASSPSSGNTIYF. The CDR3, as DNA: TGTGCCAGTAGCCCCAGCTCTGGAAACACCATATATTTT.

The chain uses TRBV5-1 and TRBJ2-3; 9 bases map to TRBD2. V was clipped by 5 bases and J by 1 base; unmatched bases: 2. Germline CDR1 is SGHRS and CDR2 is YFSETQ. The CDR3 covers 14 residues. CDR3 sequence reads: CASRAGGGTDTQYF. The CDR3 nucleotides read TGCGCCAGCAGGGCGGGAGGGGGCACAGATACGCAGTATTTT.